These T cell receptor beta chains were read from a single sample in a study of blood T cell repertoires in COVID-19. Method: immunoSEQ multiplex PCR; TCRdb's copy keeps in-frame clones and lacks some. Of around 70,000 clones in the sample, 80% are singletons; the top ten hold 18%. The material sequenced was peripheral blood. The receptor set was obtained from a man aged 65 to 79 who had recovered from COVID-19. CDR3s include the opening cysteine and the closing phenylalanine or tryptophan. The D gene is left open where the match is weak. Expanded clones are given a class, and other clones once, few, many or no size at all.

D gene | J gene | clone size | V gene | CDR3 DNA | CDR3 protein
- | TRBJ2-5 | - | TRBV7-9 | TGTGCCAGCAGCTTACCCCGACTTAAAGAGACCCAGTACTTC | CASSLPRLKETQYF
- | TRBJ2-5 | - | TRBV7-6 | TGTGCCAGCAGCTTAGTGGGAGGAAGTCAAGAGACCCAGTACTTC | CASSLVGGSQETQYF
- | TRBJ1-1 | once | TRBV5-4 | TGTGCCAGCAGCTTGGATTCAGGGCACACTGAAGCTTTCTTT | CASSLDSGHTEAFF
- | TRBJ1-2 | once | TRBV10-3 | TGTGCCATCAGTCCGAAGGCGGGCTATGGCTACACCTTC | CAISPKAGYGYTF
- | TRBJ1-1 | - | TRBV18 | TGTGCCAGCTCACCAGGTTTCACGGGGGGAGTGACTGAAGCTTTCTTT | CASSPGFTGGVTEAFF
- | TRBJ2-5 | - | TRBV3-1/TRBV3-2 | TGTGCCAGCAGCCTGAGCGGAACACAAGAGACCCAGTACTTC | CASSLSGTQETQYF
TRBD1 | TRBJ1-5 | few | TRBV19 | TGTGCCAGTGCCGGGACAGGGGGCAATCAGCCCCAGCATTTT | CASAGTGGNQPQHF
TRBD1 | TRBJ2-7 | - | TRBV7-9 | TGTGCCAGCAGCTTTGGGACAGCAAACTACGAGCAGTACTTC | CASSFGTANYEQYF
- | TRBJ2-6 | - | TRBV7-2 | TGTGCCAGTACAACGGGCGGGTCAGGGGCCAACGTCCTGACTTTC | CASTTGGSGANVLTF
TRBD2 | TRBJ2-7 | once | TRBV5-4 | TGTGCCAGCAGCCCGGGTGGGGGGGTCCCCTACGAGCAGTACTTC | CASSPGGGVPYEQYF
TRBD1 | TRBJ2-2 | - | TRBV5-1 | TGCGCCAGCAGCTGGACACAGGGGGCAGACACCGGGGAGCTGTTTTTT | CASSWTQGADTGELFF
- | TRBJ2-7 | - | TRBV7-8 | TGTGCCAGCAGCTTCAGAGGGTACGGCTACGAGCAGTACTTC | CASSFRGYGYEQYF
TRBD1 | TRBJ1-5 | - | TRBV7-8 | TGTGCCAGCAGCTCCACCGGGACAGGGGGCTTGGGTGATCAGCCCCAGCATTTT | CASSSTGTGGLGDQPQHF
- | TRBJ2-6 | - | TRBV19 | TGTGCCAGTAGTACTCCCTGGGGGCCTGGGGCCAACGTCCTGACTTTC | CASSTPWGPGANVLTF
TRBD1 | TRBJ1-5 | once | TRBV7-9 | TGTGCCAGCAGCTTAGGACAGGGAGGTGATAGCAATCAGCCCCAGCATTTT | CASSLGQGGDSNQPQHF
- | TRBJ2-5 | - | TRBV4-3 | TGCGCCAGCAGCCAAATCTTGGGGCCGCTGTACTTC | CASSQILGPLYF
TRBD2 | TRBJ2-7 | - | TRBV9 | TGTGCCAGCAGCTTAAGGACTAGCGGTCGATTGGACGAGCAGTACTTC | CASSLRTSGRLDEQYF
- | TRBJ2-5 | - | TRBV29-1 | TGCAGCGTTGAGAACAGCCAAGAGACCCAGTACTTC | CSVENSQETQYF
TRBD2 | TRBJ2-7 | - | TRBV18 | TGTGCCAGCTCACCACCGCTGGTAGCGGGGACCTACGAGCAGTACTTC | CASSPPLVAGTYEQYF
TRBD1 | TRBJ1-2 | - | TRBV7-2 | TGTGCCAGCAGCTTAACAGGGGGTGGCTATGGCTACACCTTC | CASSLTGGGYGYTF
- | TRBJ1-1 | - | TRBV28 | TGTGCCAGCAGTGTCTCCGCGGGGGCGGACACTGAAGCTTTCTTT | CASSVSAGADTEAFF
- | TRBJ1-2 | few | TRBV18 | TGTGCCAGCTCACCACCGGGGGGTTTTGAATATGGCTACACCTTC | CASSPPGGFEYGYTF
- | TRBJ1-2 | - | TRBV9 | TGTGCCAGCAGCGCCCAGGACAGTGGCTACACCTTC | CASSAQDSGYTF
- | TRBJ2-5 | - | TRBV4-2 | TGTGCCAGCAGCCAAAGCTCCCCAGGGGCAGGACCTGGGGTGACCCAGTACTTC | CASSQSSPGAGPGVTQYF
TRBD2 | TRBJ2-7 | - | TRBV18 | TGTGCCAGCTCACCCGCTAGCGGAAACTCCTACGAGCAGTACTTC | CASSPASGNSYEQYF
- | TRBJ1-5 | - | TRBV7-2 | TGTGCCAGCAGCTTAGGTGGCAATCGGGATCAGCCCCAGCATTTT | CASSLGGNRDQPQHF
- | TRBJ2-7 | once | TRBV20-1 | TGCAGTGCTAAAAGGAGCTACGAGCAGTACTTC | CSAKRSYEQYF
TRBD2 | TRBJ2-3 | - | TRBV20-1 | TGCAGTGCTAGTCCTAGCGGGAAGCCAGATACGCAGTATTTT | CSASPSGKPDTQYF
TRBD2 | TRBJ2-2 | - | TRBV10-3 | TGTGCCATCAGTGGAAGCCCGACTAGCGGGAATCTTATCGTGAACACCGGGGAGCTGTTTTTT | CAISGSPTSGNLIVNTGELFF
- | TRBJ1-2 | - | TRBV10-2 | TGCGCCAGCAGTGCCGGACTTGCCTATGGCTACACCTTC | CASSAGLAYGYTF
TRBD2 | TRBJ2-2 | few | TRBV15 | TGTGCCACCAGCAGACCTACTAGCGGGAGGGCCCCCGGGGAGCTGTTTTTT | CATSRPTSGRAPGELFF
- | TRBJ1-1 | - | TRBV4-3 | TGCGCCAGCAGCCAGGGCAGGTCGAACACTGAAGCTTTCTTT | CASSQGRSNTEAFF
TRBD1 | TRBJ1-2 | - | TRBV9 | TGTGCCAGCAGCGTAGACAGGGGATATGGCTACACCTTC | CASSVDRGYGYTF
TRBD1 | TRBJ2-5 | - | TRBV18 | TGTGCCAGCTCACCCCAGACGGGACAGGCTTACTTC | CASSPQTGQAYF
TRBD2 | TRBJ2-2 | - | TRBV27 | TGTGCCAGCAGGGAATCTAGCGGGGGGGCCTTTAACACCGGGGAGCTGTTTTTT | CASRESSGGAFNTGELFF
- | TRBJ2-1 | - | TRBV19 | TGTGCCAGTAGTACTACTTTTTACAATGAGCAGTTCTTC | CASSTTFYNEQFF
TRBD1 | TRBJ1-2 | - | TRBV7-9 | TGTGCCAGCAGCCCAGGGACAGGGAATCTCCATGGCTACACCTTC | CASSPGTGNLHGYTF
- | TRBJ2-7 | few | TRBV30 | TGTGCCTGGCGCCCAGACACTTCCTACGAGCAGTACTTC | CAWRPDTSYEQYF
TRBD1 | TRBJ1-5 | - | TRBV10-3 | TGTGCCATCAGCAGGACAGGGGACGACAATCAGCCCCAGCATTTT | CAISRTGDDNQPQHF
TRBD1 | TRBJ2-6 | - | TRBV19 | TGTGCCAGTAACTCTCAGGGGGCTGGGGCCAACGTCCTGACTTTC | CASNSQGAGANVLTF
TRBD1 | TRBJ1-2 | - | TRBV28 | TGTGCCAGCAGTCACCGAGGACAGGGAGATGGCTACACCTTC | CASSHRGQGDGYTF
- | TRBJ1-1 | - | TRBV3-1/TRBV3-2 | TGTGCCAGCAGCCCCCCCGGGGGTACTGAAGCTTTCTTT | CASSPPGGTEAFF
TRBD1 | TRBJ2-6 | - | TRBV5-1 | TGCGCCAGCAGCTTGGAAAATATTGACAGGGGAATGTTTGGGGCCAACGTCCTGACTTTC | CASSLENIDRGMFGANVLTF
- | TRBJ1-3 | once | TRBV6-6 | TGTGCCAGCATCAAAGGGGATAATGGAAACACCATATATTTT | CASIKGDNGNTIYF
TRBD2 | TRBJ2-1 | once | TRBV24-1 | TGTGCCACCAGCCTTAGCGGGAGGGCGTACAATGAGCAGTTCTTC | CATSLSGRAYNEQFF